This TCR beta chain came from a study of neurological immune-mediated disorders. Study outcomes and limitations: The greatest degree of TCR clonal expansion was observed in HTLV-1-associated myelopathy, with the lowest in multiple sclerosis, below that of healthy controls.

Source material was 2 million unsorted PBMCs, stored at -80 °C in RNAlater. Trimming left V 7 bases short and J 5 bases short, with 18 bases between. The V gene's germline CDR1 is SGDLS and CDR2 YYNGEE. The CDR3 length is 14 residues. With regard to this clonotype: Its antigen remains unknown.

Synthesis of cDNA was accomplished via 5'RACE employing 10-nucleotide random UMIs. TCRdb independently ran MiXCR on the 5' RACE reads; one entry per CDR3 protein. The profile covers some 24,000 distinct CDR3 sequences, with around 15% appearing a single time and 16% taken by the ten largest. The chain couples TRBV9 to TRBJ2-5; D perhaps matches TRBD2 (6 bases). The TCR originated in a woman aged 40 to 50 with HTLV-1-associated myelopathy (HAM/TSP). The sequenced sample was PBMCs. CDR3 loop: CASVAWGEQETQYF. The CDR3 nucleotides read TGTGCCAGCGTAGCGTGGGGGGAGCAGGAGACCCAGTACTTC.